This entry lists 30 T cell receptor beta chains sequenced from one sample in a study of shared clonotypes between healthy human individuals (TCRdb year 2020). Receptors were amplified or captured by the immunoSEQ multiplex PCR assay. The immuneACCESS repertoire file appears here via TCRdb, limited to in-frame rearrangements. These files lack a portion of the clones; in checked studies, under half of the deficit traces to unresolved V genes, and the cause of the others is not known. A total of about 2 million clones appear in this sample, about 95% of them only once. 0.13% of the sample lies in the top ten. Sequenced input: naive CD4+ T cells sorted from blood. The cell subset or site label of this sample denotes: CD45RA+ positively selected. The receptors were gathered from a man aged 18 to 30 in good health.

This chain links TRBV19 with TRBJ2-7; 9 bases align to TRBD1. The CDR3 has 15 amino acids. Germline V gene lookup returns CDR1 LNHDA and CDR2 SQIVND (reference sequence). V lost 3 bases, J lost 1 base, and 4 bases stayed unmatched. CDR3 nucleotides: TGTGCCAGTAGTATCCAAGGACAGGGGTCCTACGAGCAGTACTTC. Residues: CASSIQGQGSYEQYF. The whole variable domain, filled in from reference TRBV19 and TRBJ2-7, reads DGGITQSPKYLFRKEGQNVTLSCEQNLNHDAMYWYRQDPGQGLRLIYYSQIVNDFQKGDIAEGYSVSREKKESFPLTVTSAQKNPTAFYLCASSIQGQGSYEQYFGPGTRLTVT.

A single count supports this clone. This chain joins TRBV18 and TRBJ1-4; D is possibly TRBD1 (5 bases). Germline V lookup: CDR1 KGHSH, CDR2 LQKENI. This CDR3 has 15 amino acids. Trimming cost V 2 bases and J 7 bases, with 14 bases left between them. CDR3 in amino acids: CASSPNGAPGEKLFF. CDR3 DNA sequence: TGTGCCAGCTCACCAAATGGGGCGCCGGGTGAAAAACTGTTTTTT.

This clone has a single count. V is TRBV5-4 and J is TRBJ2-5; D remains unclear. This CDR3 region has 14 residues. Trimming stripped 2 bases from V and 0 bases from J, with 8 bases between. CDR1 and CDR2 from the germline V gene are SGHNT and YYREEE (reference sequence). CDR3 in amino acids: CASSLPSYQETQYF. CDR3 DNA sequence: TGTGCCAGCAGCTTACCGTCGTACCAAGAGACCCAGTACTTC.

The V gene is TRBV28, the J gene TRBJ2-2, with D perhaps TRBD2 (6 bases). The CDR3 is made up of 15 amino acids. Deletions cut 6 bases from V and 5 bases from J, with 16 bases between. Germline V lookup: CDR1 MDHEN, CDR2 SYDVKM. The DNA of the CDR3 is TGTGCCAGCAGACCCGGAGACCGGGGGACCGGGGAGCTGTTTTTT. This gives the protein CASRPGDRGTGELFF.

This CDR3 is CATQMGLAGFGTYEQYF. The DNA of the CDR3 is TGTGCCACCCAAATGGGGCTAGCCGGTTTTGGAACCTACGAGCAGTACTTC. This chain links TRBV7-9 with TRBJ2-7; D is perhaps TRBD1 or TRBD2 (5 bases each). V was pared by 10 bases and J by 2 bases, with 27 bases between. The germline gives CDR1 SEHNR, CDR2 FQNEAQ (reference sequence). The CDR3 length is 17 residues. Using reference TRBV7-9 and TRBJ2-7 for the parts outside the CDR3, the full variable domain is DTGVSQNPRHKITKRGQNVTFRCDPISEHNRLYWYRQTLGQGPEFLTYFQNEAQLEKSRLLSDRFSAERPKGSFSTLEIQRTEQGDSAMYLCATQMGLAGFGTYEQYFGPGTRLTVT.

The chain uses TRBV29-1 and TRBJ1-1; no firm D call. This CDR3 comprises 14 residues. CDR1 SQVTM and CDR2 ANQGSEA come from the germline V gene. V dropped 6 bases and J dropped 2 bases, with 16 bases sitting between them. In DNA, the CDR3 is TGCAGCGTGTATGATACGTGGAGAAACACTGAAGCTTTCTTT. Its protein product is CSVYDTWRNTEAFF.

J is TRBJ2-1 and V is TRBV5-4, with 15 bases identical to TRBD2. With V trimmed by 2 bases and J by 3 bases, 6 bases remained unmatched. CDR1 SGHNT and CDR2 YYREEE come from the germline V gene (reference sequence). The CDR3 covers 18 residues. The CDR3: CASSFGLAGGLNYNEQFF. DNA for the CDR3: TGTGCCAGCAGCTTCGGACTAGCGGGAGGGCTTAACTACAATGAGCAGTTCTTC.

This clone appeared once. The V call is TRBV6-6, the J call TRBJ2-3, with no clear D. Germline-derived CDR1 and CDR2 are MNHNY and SVGAGI (reference sequence). The CDR3 has 14 amino acids. V lost 0 bases and J 2 bases, leaving 6 bases between the germline ends. CDR3 DNA: TGTGCCAGCAGTTACTCTACAGACACAGATACGCAGTATTTT. Its protein product is CASSYSTDTDTQYF.

In the case of this clone: Mismatch with germline at one junction end may stem from a read error. Distinct nucleotide sequences in the sample also encode this CDR3. The V and J genes are TRBV5-4 and TRBJ2-5, with D unclear. The CDR3 has 14 residues. The V gene's germline CDR1 is SGHNT and CDR2 YYREEE (reference sequence). As DNA, the CDR3 is TGCGCCAGCAGCTTGGCTGGAACCCAAGAGACCCAGTACTTC. Translating gives CASSLAGTQETQYF.

As concerns this clone: In the same sample, other DNA sequences code for this CDR3. This chain uses TRBV5-1 with TRBJ2-7; maybe TRBD2 (5 bases). Per the germline V gene, CDR1 is SGHRS and CDR2 is YFSETQ. This CDR3 has 14 residues. V was clipped by 0 bases and J by 4 bases, with 11 bases between them. DNA of the CDR3: TGCGCCAGCAGCTTGGGAGGGAGTGGGTACGAGCAGTACTTC. This encodes CASSLGGSGYEQYF.

The chain carries TRBV7-2 and TRBJ1-4, with 7 bases lining up with TRBD1. The CDR3 spans 15 residues. V lost 5 bases and J lost 2; bases outside the gene matches: 5. The germline gives CDR1 SGHTA, CDR2 FQGNSA. The CDR3 region is CASSARGPTNEKLFF. CDR3 DNA sequence: TGTGCCAGCAGCGCTAGGGGGCCGACTAATGAAAAACTGTTTTTT.

The V call is TRBV10-3, the J call TRBJ1-2; maybe TRBD1 (5 bases). The CDR3 totals 14 residues. Germline CDR1 reads ENHRY; CDR2 reads SYGVKD. V lost 3 bases, J lost 3 bases, and 11 bases lay in between. The CDR3 nucleotides read TGTGCCATCAGTGACCCCACGGGGGACTATGGCTACACCTTC. It codes for CAISDPTGDYGYTF.

The rearrangement joins TRBV5-8 to TRBJ2-2; TRBD2 matches at 8 bases. Germline CDR1 SGHTS, CDR2 YDEGEE. The V gene end was trimmed by 2 bases and the J gene end by 0 bases; junction bases not matched to a gene: 3. The CDR3 is 16 residues long. The DNA of the CDR3 is TGTGCCAGCAGCTTCAGACTAGCGCCGAACACCGGGGAGCTGTTTTTT. Its translation is CASSFRLAPNTGELFF.

This clone has just one count. This chain links TRBV30 with TRBJ1-2; 8 bases match TRBD1. The CDR3 length is 16 residues. V lost 2 bases, J lost 0 bases, and 8 bases stayed unmatched. CDR1 and CDR2 from the germline V gene are GTSNPN and SVGIG (reference sequence). CDR3 nucleotides: TGTGCCTGGAGTTCAGGGGGCGTGGAACCTAACTATGGCTACACCTTC. Its protein product is CAWSSGGVEPNYGYTF.

The V call is TRBV10-1, the J call TRBJ2-7; 10 positions match TRBD2. Trimming removed 4 bases from V and 5 bases from J; junction bases left unmatched: 20. The CDR3 contains 19 residues. The germline gives CDR1 WNHNN, CDR2 SYGVQD (reference sequence). The CDR3 sequence is CASSGGRISGRVPKNEQYF. CDR3 nucleotides: TGCGCCAGCAGTGGAGGGCGAATAAGCGGGAGGGTTCCGAAAAACGAGCAGTACTTC.

This clone came up once. This chain uses TRBV7-2 with TRBJ2-2, with 7 bases that match TRBD1. Germline assignment: CDR1 SGHTA and CDR2 FQGNSA. The V gene end was trimmed by 6 bases and the J gene end by 6 bases; junction bases not matched to a gene: 4. The length of the CDR3 is 13 residues. The CDR3 nucleotides are TGTGCCAGCAGTCCAACAGGGGCCGGGGAGCTGTTTTTT. Translating it yields CASSPTGAGELFF.

Only one count was recorded for this clone. The J gene is TRBJ2-7, the V gene TRBV5-1; D is undetermined. Germline CDR1 and CDR2: SGHRS and YFSETQ. The CDR3 has 13 amino acids. Trimming removed 1 base at V and 3 bases at J, with 8 bases between. Here the CDR3 reads CASSLRLSYEQYF. DNA of the CDR3: TGCGCCAGCAGCTTGAGACTTAGCTACGAGCAGTACTTC. Filled out from reference TRBV5-1 and TRBJ2-7, the complete variable domain reads KAGVTQTPRYLIKTRGQQVTLSCSPISGHRSVSWYQQTPGQGLQFLFEYFSETQRNKGNFPGRFSGRQFSNSRSEMNVSTLELGDSALYLCASSLRLSYEQYFGPGTRLTVT.

The rearrangement links TRBV10-3 to TRBJ2-7; no reliable D call. Trimming cost V 11 bases and J 4 bases, with 12 bases left between them. Germline V gene data show CDR1 as ENHRY and CDR2 as SYGVKD. The CDR3 loop spans 11 amino acids. The CDR3 DNA reads TGTGCCGTGGCCGCAGATTACGAGCAGTACTTC. It codes for CAVAADYEQYF.

This sequence joins TRBV11-3 and TRBJ1-3, with D tentatively TRBD1 (6 bases). This CDR3 comprises 18 residues. Germline CDR1 SGHNT, CDR2 YENEEA. With 5 bases removed from V and 1 base from J, the gap between germline ends came to 21 bases. Written as DNA, the CDR3 is TGTGCCAGCAGCGGCATGACAGGACCTCTATCATCTGGAAACACCATATATTTT. Protein: CASSGMTGPLSSGNTIYF.

The genes are TRBV18 and TRBJ1-5; no clear D gene. The CDR3 is 16 amino acids. Between the trimmed V and J ends, which lost 6 bases and 5 bases, there was a span of 20 bases. The germline CDR1 and CDR2 sequences are KGHSH and LQKENI. CDR3 sequence: CASSGGGLGWDQPQHF. In DNA form, the CDR3 reads TGTGCCAGCTCCGGCGGAGGTCTGGGATGGGATCAGCCCCAGCATTTT.

The V and J genes are TRBV6-1 and TRBJ2-7; 10 bases agree with TRBD1. The CDR3 spans 15 residues. Trimming took 1 base from V and 2 from J; bases not matched to a gene: 2. In germline, CDR1 is MNHNS, CDR2 SASEGT. CDR3: CASSEGGQGTYEQYF. The CDR3 coding sequence is TGTGCCAGCAGTGAAGGGGGACAGGGGACCTACGAGCAGTACTTC.

This clone showed up just once. The V gene is TRBV5-1, the J gene TRBJ1-2, with 7 bases identical to TRBD1. Germline CDR1 reads SGHRS; CDR2 reads YFSETQ. Trimming at V came to 4 bases and at J to 4 bases, leaving 4 bases not matched to a gene. The CDR3 covers 13 residues. The CDR3 DNA sequence: TGCGCCAGCAGCGCCGGGACAGTCTATGGCTACACCTTC. This translates into CASSAGTVYGYTF.

The genes are TRBV2 and TRBJ2-5, with a possible D match to TRBD1 (5 bases). V gave up 2 bases and J gave up 4 bases, with 14 bases separating them. In germline, CDR1 is SNHLY, CDR2 FYNNEI. CDR3 length: 15 residues. The CDR3 reads CASSEQGKTAETQYF. In nucleotides, the CDR3 is TGTGCCAGCAGTGAACAGGGCAAGACGGCAGAGACCCAGTACTTC.

The J gene is TRBJ1-1, the V gene TRBV27; the D is unclear. The CDR3 length is 17 residues. Trimming took 0 bases from V and 1 from J, leaving 15 bases between them. CDR1 MNHEY and CDR2 SMNVEV come from the germline V gene (reference sequence). The CDR3 sequence is CASSLSGRVLGNTEAFF. The CDR3 region has the DNA TGTGCCAGCAGTTTATCGGGTCGGGTGTTGGGGAACACTGAAGCTTTCTTT.

The rearrangement links TRBV7-8 to TRBJ2-5; 13 positions match TRBD2. The germline V gene has CDR1 SGHVS and CDR2 FQNEAQ. After removal of 4 bases from V and 4 bases from J, the junction contained 15 bases not matched to a gene. This CDR3 region has 19 residues. The CDR3 DNA sequence: TGTGCCAGCAGCTCGCAATGGAGCTTACTAGCGGGGGGGCGAGAGACCCAGTACTTC. It translates to CASSSQWSLLAGGRETQYF.

This rearrangement joins TRBV10-3 to TRBJ1-5, with D possibly being TRBD1 (6 bases). CDR1 is ENHRY and CDR2 is SYGVKD in the germline V gene. Between the trimmed V and J ends, which lost 10 bases and 5 bases, there was a span of 15 bases. The CDR3 runs 13 residues. The CDR3 DNA reads TGTGCCACGGGGACAAATGCCGATCAGCCCCAGCATTTT. Its translation is CATGTNADQPQHF.

The J gene is TRBJ2-5, the V gene TRBV2; no firm D call. This CDR3 region has 15 residues. The germline V gene has CDR1 SNHLY and CDR2 FYNNEI. Trimming took 0 bases from V and 2 from J, leaving 10 bases between them. The DNA of the CDR3 is TGTGCCAGCAGTGAAGCGTCGGTTTTACAAGAGACCCAGTACTTC. It encodes CASSEASVLQETQYF.

This sequence joins TRBV11-2 and TRBJ2-3; a possible D gene is TRBD1 (7 bases). The CDR3 has 16 residues. The ends were cut back, 1 base at V and 1 base at J, with 12 bases in the middle. Per the germline V gene, CDR1 is SGHAT and CDR2 is FQNNGV. CDR3 region: CASSLGQGGRTDTQYF. CDR3 in DNA: TGTGCCAGCAGCTTAGGGCAGGGGGGCCGCACAGATACGCAGTATTTT.

With regard to this clone: The sample holds other DNA sequences that translate to the same CDR3. The V gene is TRBV6-5, the J gene TRBJ1-6, with 10 bases that match TRBD1. This CDR3 has 15 residues. J was trimmed by 7 bases and V by 0 bases; bases with no gene match: 0. From germline, CDR1 is MNHEY and CDR2 SVGAGI. CDR3 amino acids: CASSYSGQGNSPLHF. CDR3 DNA: TGTGCCAGCAGTTACTCGGGACAGGGGAATTCACCCCTCCACTTT.

J is TRBJ2-7 and V is TRBV28; the D gene is possibly TRBD2 (6 bases). CDR1 MDHEN and CDR2 SYDVKM come from the germline V gene. The CDR3 has 12 amino acids. Trimming stripped 8 bases from V and 10 bases from J, with 18 bases between. CDR3 sequence reads: CASAQVGTPQYF. CDR3 bases: TGTGCCAGCGCCCAAGTGGGGACTCCTCAGTACTTC.